This T cell receptor (beta chain) comes out of a study of PD-L1 blockade in urothelial cancer. Across the whole study: Samples came from 3 weeks, at the second dose, and 6 weeks into treatment. Study-level findings and limits: The study found that durable-benefit patients expanded tumor-associated blood clones more at 3 weeks. Lower pretreatment blood TCR clonality, under the median, predicted better survival, researchers reported.

With respect to this clone: Its antigen is unknown.

The ends lost 2 bases at V and 5 bases at J; junction bases unmatched: 2. Germline loops: CDR1 MNHEY, CDR2 SVGAGI. CDR3 length: 13 amino acids. TCRdb keeps only in-frame clones here, not all; method: immunoSEQ multiplex PCR. The sample consists of some 120,000 clones, about 82% of them appearing once. Time point indicated: peripheral blood 6 weeks after treatment start. The sequenced sample was PBMCs, obtained around atezolizumab (anti-PD-L1) treatment. The sequence came from a man aged 45 to 65 with urothelial cancer. The gene calls are TRBV6-5 and TRBJ1-1; TRBD1 aligns across 7 bases. CDR3 DNA: TGTGCCAGCAGTTACAGGGGGCGAACTGAAGCTTTCTTT. It codes for CASSYRGRTEAFF.